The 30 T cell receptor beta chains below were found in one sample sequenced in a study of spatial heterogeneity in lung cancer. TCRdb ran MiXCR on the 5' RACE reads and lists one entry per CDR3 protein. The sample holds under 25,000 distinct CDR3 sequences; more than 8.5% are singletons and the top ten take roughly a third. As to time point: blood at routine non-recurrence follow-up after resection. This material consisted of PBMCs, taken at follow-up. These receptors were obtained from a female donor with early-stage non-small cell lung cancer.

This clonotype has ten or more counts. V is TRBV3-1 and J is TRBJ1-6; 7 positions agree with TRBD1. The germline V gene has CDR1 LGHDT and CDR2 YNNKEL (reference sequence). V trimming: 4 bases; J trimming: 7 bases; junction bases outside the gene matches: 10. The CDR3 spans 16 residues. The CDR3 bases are TGTGCCAGCAGCCGCCAACCGGGACAGCGGAATTCACCCCTCCACTTT. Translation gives CASSRQPGQRNSPLHF.

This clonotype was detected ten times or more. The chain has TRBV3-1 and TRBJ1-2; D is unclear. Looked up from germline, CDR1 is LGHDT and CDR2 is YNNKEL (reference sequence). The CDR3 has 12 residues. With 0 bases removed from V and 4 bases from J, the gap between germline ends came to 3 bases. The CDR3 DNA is TGTGCCAGCAGCCAAGAGGGCTATGGCTACACCTTC. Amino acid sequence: CASSQEGYGYTF.

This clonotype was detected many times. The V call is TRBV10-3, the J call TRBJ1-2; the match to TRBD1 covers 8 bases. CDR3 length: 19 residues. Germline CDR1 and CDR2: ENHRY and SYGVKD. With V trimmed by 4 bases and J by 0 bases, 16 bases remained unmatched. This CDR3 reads CAISGPTLSGQEPNYGYTF. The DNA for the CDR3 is TGTGCCATCAGTGGCCCAACCCTTTCGGGACAGGAACCTAACTATGGCTACACCTTC.

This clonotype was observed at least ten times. DNA of the CDR3: TGTGCCACCAGTGACCCGACAGAGGCCAAAAACATTCAGTACTTC. This translates into CATSDPTEAKNIQYF. The chain employs TRBV24-1 and TRBJ2-4, with a weak D call TRBD1 (5 bases). CDR3 size: 15 residues. CDR1 and CDR2 (germline): KGHDR, SFDVKD. V was cut by 4 bases and J by 1 base, with 10 bases left in between.

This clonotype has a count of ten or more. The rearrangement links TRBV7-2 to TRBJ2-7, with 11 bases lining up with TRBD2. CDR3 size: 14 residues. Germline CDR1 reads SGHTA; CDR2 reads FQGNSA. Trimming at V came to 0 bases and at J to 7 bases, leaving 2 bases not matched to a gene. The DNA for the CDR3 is TGTGCCAGCAGCTTAGCGCTAGCGGGGGGTGAGCAGTACTTC. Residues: CASSLALAGGEQYF.

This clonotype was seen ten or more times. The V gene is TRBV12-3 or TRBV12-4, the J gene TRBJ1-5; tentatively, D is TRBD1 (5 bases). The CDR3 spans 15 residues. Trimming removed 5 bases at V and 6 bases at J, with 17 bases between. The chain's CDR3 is CASSPGPASRQPQHF. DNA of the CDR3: TGTGCCAGCAGTCCGGGACCCGCATCGCGTCAGCCCCAGCATTTT.

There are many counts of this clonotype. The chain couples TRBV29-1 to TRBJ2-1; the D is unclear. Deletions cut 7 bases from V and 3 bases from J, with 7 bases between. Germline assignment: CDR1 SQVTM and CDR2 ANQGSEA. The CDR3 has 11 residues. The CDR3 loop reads CSADDYNEQFF. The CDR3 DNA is TGCAGCGCTGACGACTACAATGAGCAGTTCTTC.

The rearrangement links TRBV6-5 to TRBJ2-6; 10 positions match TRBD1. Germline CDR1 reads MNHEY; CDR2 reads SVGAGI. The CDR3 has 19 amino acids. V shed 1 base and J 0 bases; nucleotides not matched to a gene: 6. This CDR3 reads CASSYYRDRGNSGANVLTF. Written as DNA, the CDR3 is TGTGCCAGCAGTTACTACCGGGACAGGGGCAACTCTGGGGCCAACGTCCTGACTTTC.

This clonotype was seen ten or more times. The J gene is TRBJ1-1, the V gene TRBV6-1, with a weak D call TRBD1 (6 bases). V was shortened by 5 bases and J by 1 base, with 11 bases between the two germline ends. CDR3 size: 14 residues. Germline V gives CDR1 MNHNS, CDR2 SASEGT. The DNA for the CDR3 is TGTGCCAGCAGTCAGGGGCCAGCGAACACTGAAGCTTTCTTT. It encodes CASSQGPANTEAFF.

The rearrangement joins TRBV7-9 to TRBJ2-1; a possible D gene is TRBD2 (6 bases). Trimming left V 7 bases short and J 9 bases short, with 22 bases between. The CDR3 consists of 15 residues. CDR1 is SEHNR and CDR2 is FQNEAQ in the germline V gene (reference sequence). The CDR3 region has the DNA TGTGCCAGCACCATCGGGGGTGGTCTCCGGGGTGAGCAGTTCTTC. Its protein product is CASTIGGGLRGEQFF.

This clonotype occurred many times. The CDR3 nucleotides are TGTGCCACCCGACAGGGGGGGGTATTGAATACGCAGTATTTT. Translating it yields CATRQGGVLNTQYF. The chain joins TRBV5-4 to TRBJ2-3; 9 bases match TRBD1. V lost 9 bases to trimming and J lost 7 bases; unmatched junction nucleotides: 12. The CDR3 has 14 amino acids. In germline, CDR1 is SGHNT, CDR2 YYREEE (reference sequence). The full variable domain, with the rest looked up from reference TRBV5-4 and TRBJ2-3, is ETGVTQSPTHLIKTRGQQVTLRCSSQSGHNTVSWYQQALGQGPQFIFQYYREEENGRGNFPPRFSGLQFPNYSSELNVNALELDDSALYLCATRQGGVLNTQYFGPGTRLTVL.

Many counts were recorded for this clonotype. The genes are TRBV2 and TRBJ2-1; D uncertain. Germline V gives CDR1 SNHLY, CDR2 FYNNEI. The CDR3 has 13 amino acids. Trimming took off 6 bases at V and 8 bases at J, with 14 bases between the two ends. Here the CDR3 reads CASRESFPHEQFF. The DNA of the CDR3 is TGTGCCAGCAGGGAGAGTTTTCCCCATGAGCAGTTCTTC. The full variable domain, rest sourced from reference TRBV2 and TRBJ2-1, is EPEVTQTPSHQVTQMGQEVILRCVPISNHLYFYWYRQILGQKVEFLVSFYNNEISEKSEIFDDQFSVERPDGSNFTLKIRSTKLEDSAMYFCASRESFPHEQFFGPGTRLTVL.

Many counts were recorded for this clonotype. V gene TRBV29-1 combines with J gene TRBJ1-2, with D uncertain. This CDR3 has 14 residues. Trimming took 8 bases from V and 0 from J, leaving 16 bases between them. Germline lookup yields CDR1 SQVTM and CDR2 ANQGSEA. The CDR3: CSFIAGSTNYGYTF. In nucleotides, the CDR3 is TGCAGCTTTATTGCAGGATCTACTAACTATGGCTACACCTTC.

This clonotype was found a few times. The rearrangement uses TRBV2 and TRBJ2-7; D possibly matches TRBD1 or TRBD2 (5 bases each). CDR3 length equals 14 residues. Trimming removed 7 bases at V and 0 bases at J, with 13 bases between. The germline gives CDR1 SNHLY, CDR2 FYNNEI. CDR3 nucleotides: TGTGCCAGCAAGTCGGGACCCCTCTCCTACGAGCAGTACTTC. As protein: CASKSGPLSYEQYF.

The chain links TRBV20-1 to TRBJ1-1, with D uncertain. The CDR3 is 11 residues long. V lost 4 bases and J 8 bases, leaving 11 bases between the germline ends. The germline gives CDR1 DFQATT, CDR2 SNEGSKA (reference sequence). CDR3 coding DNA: TGCAGTGCTACCTTTGTCGGCGAAGCTTTCTTT. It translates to CSATFVGEAFF.

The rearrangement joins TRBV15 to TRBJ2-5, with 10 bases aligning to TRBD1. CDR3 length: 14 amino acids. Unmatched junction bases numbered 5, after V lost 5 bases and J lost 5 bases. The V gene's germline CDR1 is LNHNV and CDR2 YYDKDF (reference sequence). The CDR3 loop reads CATSAGTGAETQYF. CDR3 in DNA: TGTGCCACCAGCGCCGGGACAGGGGCGGAGACCCAGTACTTC. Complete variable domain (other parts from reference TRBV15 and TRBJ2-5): DAMVIQNPRYQVTQFGKPVTLSCSQTLNHNVMYWYQQKSSQAPKLLFHYYDKDFNNEADTPDNFQSRRPNTSFCFLDIRSPGLGDTAMYLCATSAGTGAETQYFGPGTRLLVL.

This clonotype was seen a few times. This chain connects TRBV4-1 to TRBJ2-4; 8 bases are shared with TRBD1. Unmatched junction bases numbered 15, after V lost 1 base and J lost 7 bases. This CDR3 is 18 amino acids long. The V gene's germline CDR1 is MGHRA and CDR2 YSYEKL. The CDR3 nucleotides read TGCGCCAGCAGCCAAGGCCGGGTCAGGGGGCGAGGTAGGAACATTCAGTACTTC. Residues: CASSQGRVRGRGRNIQYF.

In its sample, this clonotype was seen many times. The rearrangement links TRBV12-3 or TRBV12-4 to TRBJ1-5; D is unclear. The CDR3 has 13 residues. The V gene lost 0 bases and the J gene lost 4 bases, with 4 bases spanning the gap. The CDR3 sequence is CASSLAENQPQHF. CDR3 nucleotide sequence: TGTGCCAGCAGTTTAGCAGAGAATCAGCCCCAGCATTTT.

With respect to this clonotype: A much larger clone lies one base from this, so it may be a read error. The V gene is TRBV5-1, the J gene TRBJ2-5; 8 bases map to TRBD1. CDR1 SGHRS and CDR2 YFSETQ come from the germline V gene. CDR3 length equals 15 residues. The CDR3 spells CTSSLRDRYQETQYF. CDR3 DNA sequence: TGCACCAGCAGCTTGCGGGACAGGTACCAAGAGACCCAGTACTTC.

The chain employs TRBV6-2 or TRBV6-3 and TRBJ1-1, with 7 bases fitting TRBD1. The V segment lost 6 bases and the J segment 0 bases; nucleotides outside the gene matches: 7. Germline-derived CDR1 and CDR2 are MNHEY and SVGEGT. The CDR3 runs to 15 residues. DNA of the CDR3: TGTGCCAGCAGCCTCGGACAGGACATGAACACTGAAGCTTTCTTT. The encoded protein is CASSLGQDMNTEAFF.

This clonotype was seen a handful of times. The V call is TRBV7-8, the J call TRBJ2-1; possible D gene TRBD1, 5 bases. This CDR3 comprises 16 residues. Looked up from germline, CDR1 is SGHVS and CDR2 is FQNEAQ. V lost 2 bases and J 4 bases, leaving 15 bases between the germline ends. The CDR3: CASSLKDTTWYNEQFF. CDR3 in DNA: TGTGCCAGCAGCTTAAAGGACACGACGTGGTACAATGAGCAGTTCTTC.

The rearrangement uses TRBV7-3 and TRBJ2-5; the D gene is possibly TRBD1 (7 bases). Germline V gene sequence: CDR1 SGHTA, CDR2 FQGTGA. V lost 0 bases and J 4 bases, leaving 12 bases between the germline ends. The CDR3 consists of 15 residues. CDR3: CASSLTAGGRETQYF. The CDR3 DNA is TGTGCCAGCAGCTTAACAGCAGGGGGGAGAGAGACCCAGTACTTC.

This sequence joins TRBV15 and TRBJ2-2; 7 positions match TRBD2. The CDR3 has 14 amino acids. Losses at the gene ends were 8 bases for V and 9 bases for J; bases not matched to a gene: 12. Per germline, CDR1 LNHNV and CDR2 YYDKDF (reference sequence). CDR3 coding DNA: TGTGCCACCCATATAAGGCCGGGGGGACGGGAGCTGTTTTTT. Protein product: CATHIRPGGRELFF.

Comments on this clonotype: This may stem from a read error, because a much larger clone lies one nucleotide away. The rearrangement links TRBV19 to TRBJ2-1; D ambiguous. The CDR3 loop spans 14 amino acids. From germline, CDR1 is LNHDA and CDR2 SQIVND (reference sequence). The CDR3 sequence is CASSIVSSNNQQFF. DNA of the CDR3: TGTGCCAGTAGTATAGTAAGCTCGAACAATCAGCAGTTCTTC.

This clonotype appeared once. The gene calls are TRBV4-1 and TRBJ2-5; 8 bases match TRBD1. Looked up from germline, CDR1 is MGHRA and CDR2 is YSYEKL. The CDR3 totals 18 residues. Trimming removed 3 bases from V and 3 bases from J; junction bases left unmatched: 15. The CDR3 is CASSQLGRGLEIEETQYF. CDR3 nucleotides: TGCGCCAGCAGCCAGCTCGGCAGGGGGCTCGAAATTGAAGAGACCCAGTACTTC.

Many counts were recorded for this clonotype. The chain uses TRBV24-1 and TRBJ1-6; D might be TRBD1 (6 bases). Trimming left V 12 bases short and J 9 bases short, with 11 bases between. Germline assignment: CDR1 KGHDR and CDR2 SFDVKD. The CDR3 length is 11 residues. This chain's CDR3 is CAPRGASPLHF. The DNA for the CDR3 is TGTGCCCCCCGGGGGGCTTCACCCCTCCACTTT.

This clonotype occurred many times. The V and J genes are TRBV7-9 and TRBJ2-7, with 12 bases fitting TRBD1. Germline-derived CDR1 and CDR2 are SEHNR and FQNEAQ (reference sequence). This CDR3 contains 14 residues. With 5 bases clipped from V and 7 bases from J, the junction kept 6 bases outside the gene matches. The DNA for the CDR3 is TGTGCCAGCAGCGGGGGACAGGGGGCTGGAGAGCAGTACTTC. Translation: CASSGGQGAGEQYF.

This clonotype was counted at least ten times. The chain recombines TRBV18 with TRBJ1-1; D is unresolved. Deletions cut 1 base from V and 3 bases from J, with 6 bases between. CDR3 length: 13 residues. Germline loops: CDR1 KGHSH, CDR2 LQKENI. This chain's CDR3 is CASSPREDTEAFF. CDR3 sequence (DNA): TGTGCCAGCTCACCACGAGAGGACACTGAAGCTTTCTTT.

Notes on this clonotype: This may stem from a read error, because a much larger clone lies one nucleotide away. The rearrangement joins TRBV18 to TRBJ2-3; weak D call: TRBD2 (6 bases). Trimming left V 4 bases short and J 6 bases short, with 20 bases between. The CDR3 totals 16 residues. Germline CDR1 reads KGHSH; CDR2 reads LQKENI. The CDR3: CASSLPGSTGDDTQYF. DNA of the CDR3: TGTGCCAGCTCACTACCCGGTTCGACGGGAGACGATACGCAGTATTTT.

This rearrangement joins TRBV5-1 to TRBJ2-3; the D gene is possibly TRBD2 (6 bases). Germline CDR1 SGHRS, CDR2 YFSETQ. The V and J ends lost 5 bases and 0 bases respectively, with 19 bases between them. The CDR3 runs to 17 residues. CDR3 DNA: TGCGCCAGCAGGATCTCCGGGACTTCGCCTAGCACAGATACGCAGTATTTT. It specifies CASRISGTSPSTDTQYF.